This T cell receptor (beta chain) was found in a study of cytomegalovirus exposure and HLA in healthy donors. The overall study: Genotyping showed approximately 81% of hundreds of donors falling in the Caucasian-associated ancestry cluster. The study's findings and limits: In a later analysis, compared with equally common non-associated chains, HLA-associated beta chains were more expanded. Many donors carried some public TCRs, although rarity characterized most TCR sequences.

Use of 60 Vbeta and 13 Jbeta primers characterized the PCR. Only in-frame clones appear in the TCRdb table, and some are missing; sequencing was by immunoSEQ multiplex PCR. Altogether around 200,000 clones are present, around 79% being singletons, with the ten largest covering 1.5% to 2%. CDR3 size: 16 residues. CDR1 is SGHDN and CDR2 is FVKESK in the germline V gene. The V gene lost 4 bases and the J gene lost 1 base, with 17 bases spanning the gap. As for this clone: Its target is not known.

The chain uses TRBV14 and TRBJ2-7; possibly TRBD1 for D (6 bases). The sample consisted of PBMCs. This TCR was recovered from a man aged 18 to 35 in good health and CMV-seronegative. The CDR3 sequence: CASSPLTGILSYEQYF. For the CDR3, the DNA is TGTGCCAGCAGCCCCCTCACAGGGATACTGTCCTACGAGCAGTACTTC.